This T cell receptor beta chain was identified during a study of cytomegalovirus exposure and HLA in healthy donors. Study in general: Of all 400 or so donors who were genotyped, 75% to 90% belonged to the Caucasian-associated ancestry cluster. Overall study results and limits: Rarity held for most TCR sequences, but there were some public TCRs that occurred in many donors. CMV antigen specificity of three CMV-associated chains was confirmed in vitro.

The germline V gene encodes CDR1 SGHTA and CDR2 FQGNSA. V was clipped by 5 bases and J by 9 bases, with 20 bases between them. CDR3 size: 15 residues. A multiplex PCR was run with 60 Vbeta primers and 13 Jbeta primers. Measured with immunoSEQ multiplex PCR; TCRdb has only the in-frame clones, and not every one. The listing records 220,000 or so clones. Points on this clone: Its antigen is not known.

This receptor was identified in a girl aged 2 to 10 in good health and CMV-seropositive. The sequenced material came from PBMCs. The gene calls are TRBV7-2 and TRBJ2-1, with a weak D call TRBD1 (7 bases). The CDR3 sequence: CASSPLGGTAVEQFF. DNA of the CDR3: TGTGCCAGCAGCCCCTTAGGGGGGACAGCCGTTGAGCAGTTCTTC. Drawing the rest from reference TRBV7-2 and TRBJ2-1, the complete variable domain is GAGVSQSPSNKVTEKGKDVELRCDPISGHTALYWYRQSLGQGLEFLIYFQGNSAPDKSGLPSDRFSAERTGGSVSTLTIQRTQQEDSAVYLCASSPLGGTAVEQFFGPGTRLTVL.